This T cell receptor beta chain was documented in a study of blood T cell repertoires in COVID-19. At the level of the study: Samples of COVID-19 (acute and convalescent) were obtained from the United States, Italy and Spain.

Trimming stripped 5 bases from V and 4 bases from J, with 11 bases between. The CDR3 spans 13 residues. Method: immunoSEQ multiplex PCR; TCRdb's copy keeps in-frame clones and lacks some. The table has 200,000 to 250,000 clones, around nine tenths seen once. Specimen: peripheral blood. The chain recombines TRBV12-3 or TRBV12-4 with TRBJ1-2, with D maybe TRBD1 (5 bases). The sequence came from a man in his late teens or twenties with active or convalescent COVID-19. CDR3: CASSPGGIYGYTF. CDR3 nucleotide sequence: TGTGCCAGCAGTCCCGGGGGGATCTATGGCTACACCTTC.